The clone carrying this TCR beta chain was recorded a few times. The TCR alpha and TCR beta cDNA libraries, bearing sample barcodes and UMIs, were generated by 5'RACE using constant-segment primers. TCRdb re-called the 5' RACE reads with MiXCR, one entry per CDR3 protein. The repertoire has roughly 300,000 distinct CDR3 sequences, roughly 13% of them found once; the top ten carry 20% to 25%. The data derive from a study of T-cell memory formation after mild COVID-19. Unmatched junction bases numbered 8, after V lost 4 bases and J lost 9 bases. Germline V lookup: CDR1 MGHRA, CDR2 YSYEKL. There are 16 residues in the CDR3.

What was sequenced was PBMCs or a T cell subset sorted from them (not recorded which). This sequence was found in a man between 18 and 35 years old who had mild COVID-19 (a few samples of this study predate the infection). Cell type and time point are not known. This rearrangement joins TRBV4-1 to TRBJ1-6; TRBD1 agrees at 11 bases. The CDR3 bases are TGCGCCAGCAGCCCCCAGGGGACAGGGGGGGTTTCACCCCTCCACTTT. Protein sequence: CASSPQGTGGVSPLHF.